These 13 T cell receptor beta chains were sequenced from one sample in a study of blood T cell repertoires in COVID-19. Clones were sequenced by immunoSEQ multiplex PCR, and TCRdb holds only the in-frame ones, with some missing. The sample holds under 100,000 clones, approximately 78% seen once. Sequenced material: peripheral blood. The receptors were gathered from a human donor in a cohort sampled during active COVID-19.

This clone showed up many times. The CDR3 loop reads CASSFPRPGQGASNYGYTF. The DNA of the CDR3 is TGCGCCAGCAGCTTTCCGAGGCCGGGACAGGGTGCCTCTAACTATGGCTACACCTTC. The chain recombines TRBV5-1 with TRBJ1-2; 9 nucleotides agree with TRBD1. This CDR3 spans 19 amino acids. V was pared by 2 bases and J by 0 bases, with 14 bases of the junction left unmatched. Germline loops: CDR1 SGHRS, CDR2 YFSETQ.

This clone was counted once. The rearrangement uses TRBV14 and TRBJ2-1, with 12 bases matching TRBD2. Trimming removed 6 bases from V and 7 bases from J; junction bases left unmatched: 7. CDR1 is SGHDN, CDR2 FVKESK, per germline. The CDR3 spans 15 residues. The CDR3 spells CASRTLAGGPNEQFF. CDR3 bases: TGTGCCAGCAGAACTCTAGCGGGGGGGCCGAATGAGCAGTTCTTC. Variable domain in full (rest from reference TRBV14 and TRBJ2-1): EAGVTQFPSHSVIEKGQTVTLRCDPISGHDNLYWYRRVMGKEIKFLLHFVKESKQDESGMPNNRFLAERTGGTYSTLKVQPAELEDSGVYFCASRTLAGGPNEQFFGPGTRLTVL.

The V gene is TRBV5-1, the J gene TRBJ2-5; 10 bases agree with TRBD2. Germline-derived CDR1 and CDR2 are SGHRS and YFSETQ. V shed 4 bases and J 5 bases; nucleotides not matched to a gene: 11. The CDR3 length is 16 residues. The CDR3 loop is CASSRALAGDWETQYF. CDR3 nucleotides: TGCGCCAGCAGCCGGGCCCTAGCGGGGGATTGGGAGACCCAGTACTTC.

This clone has only one observation. The V and J genes are TRBV28 and TRBJ2-4; D is perhaps TRBD1 (6 bases). Germline CDR1 and CDR2: MDHEN and SYDVKM. The CDR3 totals 14 residues. Trimming shortened V by 6 bases and J by 6 bases, and 15 bases separated the two germline ends. The CDR3 sequence: CASRSGAGTNIQYF. CDR3 nucleotides: TGTGCCAGCAGATCAGGGGCAGGGACAAACATTCAGTACTTC.

As for this clone: Other DNA sequences in the same sample also yield this CDR3. J is TRBJ1-4 and V is TRBV2; the match to TRBD1 covers 8 bases. After removal of 6 bases from V and 6 bases from J, the junction contained 6 bases not matched to a gene. Germline V gene lookup returns CDR1 SNHLY and CDR2 FYNNEI. The CDR3 totals 14 residues. This CDR3 reads CASSGNRGDEKLFF. The CDR3 DNA is TGTGCCAGCAGCGGGAACAGGGGGGATGAAAAACTGTTTTTT.

The chain is built from TRBV6-2 or TRBV6-3 and TRBJ1-2; a possible D gene is TRBD1 (5 bases). The V and J ends lost 2 bases and 1 base respectively, with 14 bases between them. The germline V gene has CDR1 MNHEY and CDR2 SVGEGT. The CDR3 extends over 16 amino acids. DNA of the CDR3: TGTGCCAGCAGTTACAGGCCCCGGGACTATAACTATGGCTACACCTTC. Encoded protein: CASSYRPRDYNYGYTF.

A single count supports this clone. The chain links TRBV27 to TRBJ1-6; TRBD1 is a possible D gene (5 bases). Trimming left V 2 bases short and J 10 bases short, with 12 bases between. Germline CDR1 reads MNHEY; CDR2 reads SMNVEV (reference sequence). The CDR3 is made up of 14 amino acids. The CDR3 loop reads CASSLNQAGSPLHF. In DNA, the CDR3 is TGTGCCAGCAGTTTAAATCAGGCAGGGTCACCCCTCCACTTT.

DNA of the CDR3: TGTGCCAGCAGCTTAGACACCGGGACAGAGTGGGTGCAGTACTTC. Amino acid sequence: CASSLDTGTEWVQYF. V and J are TRBV7-9 and TRBJ2-7; TRBD1 matches at 7 bases. The V and J ends lost 1 base and 9 bases, in that order; junction bases with no gene match: 12. This CDR3 is built from 15 residues. CDR1 is SEHNR, CDR2 FQNEAQ, per germline (reference sequence).

This clone was recorded only once. The chain uses TRBV10-2 and TRBJ2-3, with a weak D call TRBD2 (6 bases). V lost 8 bases and J lost 2, with 14 bases in between. Germline lookup yields CDR1 WSHSY and CDR2 SAAADI. This CDR3 comprises 14 residues. CDR3: CASLSLAVTDTQYF. The CDR3 coding sequence is TGCGCCAGCTTGTCACTAGCCGTCACAGATACGCAGTATTTT.

The gene calls are TRBV2 and TRBJ1-2; the D gene is possibly TRBD1 (6 bases). The CDR3 sequence is 17 residues long. Germline V gene data show CDR1 as SNHLY and CDR2 as FYNNEI. Trimming shortened V by 6 bases and J by 2 bases, and 22 bases separated the two germline ends. The CDR3 region has the DNA TGTGCCAGCAGCCCGATTACGACCGGGACACCGAACTATGGCTACACCTTC. Protein sequence: CASSPITTGTPNYGYTF.

The CDR3 protein is CASSLRSGTTGELFF. As DNA, the CDR3 is TGTGCCAGCAGCTTAAGGTCAGGAACCACCGGGGAGCTGTTTTTT. This chain uses TRBV11-2 with TRBJ2-2; no firm D call. Germline CDR1 SGHAT, CDR2 FQNNGV. Between the trimmed V and J ends, which lost 2 bases and 4 bases, there was a span of 11 bases. The CDR3 contains 15 residues.

J is TRBJ1-2 and V is TRBV3-1 (or the pseudogene TRBV3-2), with no clear D. Germline V CDR1 and CDR2: LGHDT, YNNKEL (reference sequence). The CDR3 covers 11 residues. Trimming took 2 bases from V and 6 from J, leaving 4 bases between them. The CDR3, as DNA: TGTGCCAGCAGCCAAACGGATGGCTACACCTTC. Translating gives CASSQTDGYTF.

The chain joins TRBV7-9 to TRBJ1-4; weak D call: TRBD1 (6 bases). Germline assignment: CDR1 SEHNR and CDR2 FQNEAQ (reference sequence). The length of the CDR3 is 16 residues. Trimming stripped 1 base from V and 0 bases from J, with 9 bases between. The CDR3 region has the DNA TGTGCCAGCAGCTTAGGGACAGCGGCAACTAATGAAAAACTGTTTTTT. Translation gives CASSLGTAATNEKLFF.